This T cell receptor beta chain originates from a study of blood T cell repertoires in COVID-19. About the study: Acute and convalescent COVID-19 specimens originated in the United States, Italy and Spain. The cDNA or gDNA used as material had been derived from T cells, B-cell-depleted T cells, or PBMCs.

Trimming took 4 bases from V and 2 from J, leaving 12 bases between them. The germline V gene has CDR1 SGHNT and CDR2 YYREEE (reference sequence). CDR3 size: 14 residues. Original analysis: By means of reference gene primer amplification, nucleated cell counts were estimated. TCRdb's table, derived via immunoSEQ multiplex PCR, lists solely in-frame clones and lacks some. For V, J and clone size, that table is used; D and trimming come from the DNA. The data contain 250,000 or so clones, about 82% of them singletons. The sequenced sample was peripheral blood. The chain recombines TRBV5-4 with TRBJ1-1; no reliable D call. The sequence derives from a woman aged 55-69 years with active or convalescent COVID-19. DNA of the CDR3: TGTGCCAGCAGCCCTAGGACGGGAAACACTGAAGCTTTCTTT. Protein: CASSPRTGNTEAFF.